This T cell receptor beta chain appears in the sequencing data of a study of blood T cell repertoires in COVID-19. There are 19 residues in the CDR3. Looked up from germline, CDR1 is SGHTA and CDR2 is FQGNSA. V dropped 5 bases and J dropped 3; count of bases not matched to a gene: 15. Sequencing used immunoSEQ multiplex PCR; TCRdb keeps in-frame clones, though not all of them. The table shows around 230,000 clones, with roughly 80% occurring only once. The sequenced sample consisted of peripheral blood. The clonotype originates from an older woman with active or convalescent COVID-19. The chain carries TRBV7-2 and TRBJ2-7, with TRBD2 identical over 14 bases. CDR3 nucleotides: TGTGCCAGCAGCCGTCTAGCGACTAGCGGGAGGGTGGCGGACTACGAGCAGTACTTC. It yields the protein CASSRLATSGRVADYEQYF.